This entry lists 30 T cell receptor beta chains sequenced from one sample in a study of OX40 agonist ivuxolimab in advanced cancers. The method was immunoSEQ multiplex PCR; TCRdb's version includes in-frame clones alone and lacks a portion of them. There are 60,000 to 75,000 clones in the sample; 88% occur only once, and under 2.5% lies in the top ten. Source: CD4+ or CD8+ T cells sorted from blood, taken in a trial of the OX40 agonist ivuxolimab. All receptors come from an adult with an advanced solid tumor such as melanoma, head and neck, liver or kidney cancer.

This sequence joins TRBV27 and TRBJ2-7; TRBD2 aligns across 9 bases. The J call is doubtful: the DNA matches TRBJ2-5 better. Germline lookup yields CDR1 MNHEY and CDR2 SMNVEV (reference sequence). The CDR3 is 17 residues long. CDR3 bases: TGTGCCAGCAGTTTAGGGGGCGGGAGGGCCTCCCCAGAGACCCAGTACTTC. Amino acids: CASSLGGGRASPETQYF.

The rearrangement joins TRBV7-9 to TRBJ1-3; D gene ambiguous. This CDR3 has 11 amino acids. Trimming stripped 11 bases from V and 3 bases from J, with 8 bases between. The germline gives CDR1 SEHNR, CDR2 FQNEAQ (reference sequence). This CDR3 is CAGLYGNTIYF. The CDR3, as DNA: TGTGCCGGGCTATATGGAAACACCATATATTTT.

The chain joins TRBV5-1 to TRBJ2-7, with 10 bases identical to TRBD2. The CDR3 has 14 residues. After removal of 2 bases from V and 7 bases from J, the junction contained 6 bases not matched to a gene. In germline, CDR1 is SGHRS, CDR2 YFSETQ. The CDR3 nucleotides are TGCGCCAGCAGCTTCAGCGGGGGGGTGCGAGAGCAGTACTTC. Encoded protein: CASSFSGGVREQYF.

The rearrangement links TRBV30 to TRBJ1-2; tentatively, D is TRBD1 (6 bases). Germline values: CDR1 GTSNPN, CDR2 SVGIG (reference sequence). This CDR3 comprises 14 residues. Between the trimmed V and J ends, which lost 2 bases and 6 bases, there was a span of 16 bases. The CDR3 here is CAWSTTGGANGYTF. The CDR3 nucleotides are TGTGCCTGGAGTACTACCGGGGGCGCAAATGGCTACACCTTC.

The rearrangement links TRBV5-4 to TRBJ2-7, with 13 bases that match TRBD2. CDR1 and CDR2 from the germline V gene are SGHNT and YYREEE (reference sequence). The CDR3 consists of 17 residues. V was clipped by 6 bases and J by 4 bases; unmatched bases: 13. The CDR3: CASTSGTSGTPSYEQYF. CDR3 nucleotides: TGTGCCAGCACCTCCGGGACTAGCGGGACCCCGAGTTACGAGCAGTACTTC.

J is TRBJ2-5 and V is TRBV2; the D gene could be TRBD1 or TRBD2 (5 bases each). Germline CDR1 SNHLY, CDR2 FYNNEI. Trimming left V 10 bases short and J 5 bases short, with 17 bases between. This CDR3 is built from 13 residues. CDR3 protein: CATNTGPEETQYF. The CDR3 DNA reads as TGTGCCACTAACACGGGACCAGAGGAGACCCAGTACTTC.

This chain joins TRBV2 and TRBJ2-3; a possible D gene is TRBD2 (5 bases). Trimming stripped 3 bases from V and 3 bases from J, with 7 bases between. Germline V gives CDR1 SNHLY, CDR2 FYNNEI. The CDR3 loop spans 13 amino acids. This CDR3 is CASSDQRTDTQYF. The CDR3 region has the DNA TGTGCCAGCAGTGATCAGCGGACAGATACGCAGTATTTT.

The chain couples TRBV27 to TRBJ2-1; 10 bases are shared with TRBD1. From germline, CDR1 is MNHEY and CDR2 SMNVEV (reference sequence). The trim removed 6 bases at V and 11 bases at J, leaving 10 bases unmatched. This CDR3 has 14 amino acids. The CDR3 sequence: CASRFRDRGSKQFF. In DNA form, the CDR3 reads TGTGCCAGCAGGTTCCGGGACAGGGGAAGTAAGCAGTTCTTC.

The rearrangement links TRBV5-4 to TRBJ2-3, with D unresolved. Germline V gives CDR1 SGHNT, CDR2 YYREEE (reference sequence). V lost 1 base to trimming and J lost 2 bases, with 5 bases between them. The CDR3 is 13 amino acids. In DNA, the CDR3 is TGTGCCAGCAGCTTGCCAAACACAGATACGCAGTATTTT. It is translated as CASSLPNTDTQYF.

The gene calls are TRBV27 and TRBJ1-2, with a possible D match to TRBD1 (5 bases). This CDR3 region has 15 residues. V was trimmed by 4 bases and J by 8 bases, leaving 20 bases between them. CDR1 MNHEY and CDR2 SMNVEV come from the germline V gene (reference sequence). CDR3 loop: CASSSGSGGLGGYTF. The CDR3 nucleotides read TGTGCCAGCAGTTCAGGGTCGGGGGGATTAGGAGGCTACACCTTC.

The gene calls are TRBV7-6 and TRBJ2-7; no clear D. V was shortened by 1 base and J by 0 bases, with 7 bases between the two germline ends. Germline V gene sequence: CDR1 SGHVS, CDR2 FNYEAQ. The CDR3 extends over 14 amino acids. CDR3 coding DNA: TGTGCCAGCAGCTTAGGGGTCAGCTCCTACGAGCAGTACTTC. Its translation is CASSLGVSSYEQYF.

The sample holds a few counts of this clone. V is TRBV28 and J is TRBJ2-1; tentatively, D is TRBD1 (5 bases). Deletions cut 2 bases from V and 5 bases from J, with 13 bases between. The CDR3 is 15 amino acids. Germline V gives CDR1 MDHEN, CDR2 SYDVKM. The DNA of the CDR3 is TGTGCCAGCAGTTTACAGTTCGGCAGGGACAATGAGCAGTTCTTC. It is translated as CASSLQFGRDNEQFF.

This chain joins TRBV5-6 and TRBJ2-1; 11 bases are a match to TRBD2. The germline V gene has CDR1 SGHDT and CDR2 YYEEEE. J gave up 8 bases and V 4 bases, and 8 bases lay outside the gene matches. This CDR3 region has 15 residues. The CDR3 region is CASSVRLAGRYEQFF. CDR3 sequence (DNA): TGTGCCAGCAGCGTAAGACTAGCGGGAAGATATGAGCAGTTCTTC.

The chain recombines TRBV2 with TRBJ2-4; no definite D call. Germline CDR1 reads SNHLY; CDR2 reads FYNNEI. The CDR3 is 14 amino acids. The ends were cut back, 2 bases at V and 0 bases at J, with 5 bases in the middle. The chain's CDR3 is CASSERLAKNIQYF. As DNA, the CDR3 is TGTGCCAGCAGTGAAAGACTAGCCAAAAACATTCAGTACTTC.

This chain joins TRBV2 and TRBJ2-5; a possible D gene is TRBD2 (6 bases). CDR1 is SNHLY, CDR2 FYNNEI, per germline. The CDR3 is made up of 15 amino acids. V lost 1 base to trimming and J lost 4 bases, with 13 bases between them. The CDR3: CASSEGNQGLETQYF. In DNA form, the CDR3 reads TGTGCCAGCAGTGAAGGAAACCAGGGACTAGAGACCCAGTACTTC.

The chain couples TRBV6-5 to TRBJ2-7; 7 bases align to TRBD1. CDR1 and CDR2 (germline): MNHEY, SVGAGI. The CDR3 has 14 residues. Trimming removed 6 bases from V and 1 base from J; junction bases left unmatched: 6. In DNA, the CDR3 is TGTGCCAGCAGCTTCGACAGGGCATCCTACGAGCAGTACTTC. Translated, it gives CASSFDRASYEQYF.

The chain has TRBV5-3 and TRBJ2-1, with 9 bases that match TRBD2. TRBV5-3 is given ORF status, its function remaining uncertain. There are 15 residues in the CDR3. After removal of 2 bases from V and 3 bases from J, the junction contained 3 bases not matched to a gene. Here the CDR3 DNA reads TGTGCCAGAAGCTTCCCTAGCGGGGACTACAATGAGCAGTTCTTC. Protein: CARSFPSGDYNEQFF.

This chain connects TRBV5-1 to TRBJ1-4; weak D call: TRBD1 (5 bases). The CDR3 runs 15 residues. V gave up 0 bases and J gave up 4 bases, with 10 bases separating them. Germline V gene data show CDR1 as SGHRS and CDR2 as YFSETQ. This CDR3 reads CASSLGGTGNEKLFF. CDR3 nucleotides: TGCGCCAGCAGCTTGGGCGGGACGGGTAATGAAAAACTGTTTTTT.

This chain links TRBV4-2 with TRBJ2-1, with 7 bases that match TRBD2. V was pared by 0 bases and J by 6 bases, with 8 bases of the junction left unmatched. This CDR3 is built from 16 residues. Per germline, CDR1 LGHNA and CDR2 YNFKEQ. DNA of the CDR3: TGTGCCAGCAGCCAAGACCCCAGCGGGAAGGGCAATGAGCAGTTCTTC. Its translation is CASSQDPSGKGNEQFF.

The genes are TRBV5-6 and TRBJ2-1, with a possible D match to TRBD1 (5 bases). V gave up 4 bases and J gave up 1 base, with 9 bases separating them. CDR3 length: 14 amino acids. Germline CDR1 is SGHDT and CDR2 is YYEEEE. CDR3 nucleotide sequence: TGTGCCAGCAGCACAGGCTTGTCCTACAATGAGCAGTTCTTC. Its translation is CASSTGLSYNEQFF. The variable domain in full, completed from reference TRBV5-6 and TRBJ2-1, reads DAGVTQSPTHLIKTRGQQVTLRCSPKSGHDTVSWYQQALGQGPQFIFQYYEEEERQRGNFPDRFSGHQFPNYSSELNVNALLLGDSALYLCASSTGLSYNEQFFGPGTRLTVL.

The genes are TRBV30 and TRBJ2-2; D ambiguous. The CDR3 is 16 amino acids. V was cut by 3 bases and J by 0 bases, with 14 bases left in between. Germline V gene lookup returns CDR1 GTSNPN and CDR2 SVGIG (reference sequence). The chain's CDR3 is CAWRSIGLANTGELFF. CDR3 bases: TGTGCCTGGAGATCAATCGGGTTAGCGAACACCGGGGAGCTGTTTTTT.

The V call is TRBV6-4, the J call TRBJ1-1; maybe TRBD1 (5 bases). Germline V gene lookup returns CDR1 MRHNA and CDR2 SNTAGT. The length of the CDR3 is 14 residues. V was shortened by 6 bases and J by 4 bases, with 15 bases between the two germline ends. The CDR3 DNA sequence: TGTGCCAGCAGGGTTACAGGAGTTTCCACTGAAGCTTTCTTT. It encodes CASRVTGVSTEAFF.

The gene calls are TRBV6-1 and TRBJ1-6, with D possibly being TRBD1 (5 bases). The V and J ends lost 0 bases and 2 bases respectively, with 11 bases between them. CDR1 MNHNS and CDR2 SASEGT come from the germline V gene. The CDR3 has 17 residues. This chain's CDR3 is CASSEAADSAYNSPLHF. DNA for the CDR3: TGTGCCAGCAGTGAAGCGGCAGACAGTGCCTATAATTCACCCCTCCACTTT.

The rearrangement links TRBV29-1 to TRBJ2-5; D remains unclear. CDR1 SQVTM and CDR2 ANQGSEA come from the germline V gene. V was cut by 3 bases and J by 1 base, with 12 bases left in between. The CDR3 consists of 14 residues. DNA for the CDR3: TGCAGCGTTGAGTGGGCCGCCCTCCAAGAGACCCAGTACTTC. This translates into CSVEWAALQETQYF.

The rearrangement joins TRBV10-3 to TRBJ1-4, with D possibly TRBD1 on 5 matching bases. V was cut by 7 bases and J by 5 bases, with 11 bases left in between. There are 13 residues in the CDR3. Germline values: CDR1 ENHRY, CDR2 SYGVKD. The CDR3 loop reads CAINRDVNEKLFF. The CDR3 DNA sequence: TGTGCCATCAACCGGGACGTGAATGAAAAACTGTTTTTT.

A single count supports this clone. Here the CDR3 DNA reads TGTGCCAGCAGCTTCGGACAGAGCAATCAGCCCCAGCATTTT. Translated: CASSFGQSNQPQHF. The chain employs TRBV13 and TRBJ1-5, with TRBD1 as a possible D gene (6 bases). Germline-derived CDR1 and CDR2 are PRHDT and FYEKMQ (reference sequence). Between the trimmed V and J ends, which lost 3 bases and 1 base, there was a span of 7 bases. The CDR3 contains 14 residues.

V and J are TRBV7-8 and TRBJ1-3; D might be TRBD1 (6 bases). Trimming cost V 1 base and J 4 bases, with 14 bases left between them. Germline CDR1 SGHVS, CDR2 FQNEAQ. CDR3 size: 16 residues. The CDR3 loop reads CASSLGQVKIGNTIYF. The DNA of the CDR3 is TGTGCCAGCAGCTTAGGACAGGTGAAAATAGGAAACACCATATATTTT. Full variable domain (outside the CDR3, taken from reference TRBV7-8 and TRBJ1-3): GAGVSQSPRYKVAKRGQDVALRCDPISGHVSLFWYQQALGQGPEFLTYFQNEAQLDKSGLPSDRFFAERPEGSVSTLKIQRTQQEDSAVYLCASSLGQVKIGNTIYFGEGSWLTVV.

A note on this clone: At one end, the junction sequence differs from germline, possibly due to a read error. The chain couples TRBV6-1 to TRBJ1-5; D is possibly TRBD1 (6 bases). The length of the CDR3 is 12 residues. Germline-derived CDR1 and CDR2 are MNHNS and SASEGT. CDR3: CASRGTFQAQHF. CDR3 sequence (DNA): TGTGCCAGCAGGGGGACATTTCAGGCCCAGCATTTT.

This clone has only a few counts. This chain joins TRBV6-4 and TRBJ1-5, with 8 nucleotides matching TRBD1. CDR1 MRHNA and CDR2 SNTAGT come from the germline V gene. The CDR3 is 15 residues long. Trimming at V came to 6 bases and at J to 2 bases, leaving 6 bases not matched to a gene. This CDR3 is CASRDRVGGNQPQHF. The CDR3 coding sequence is TGTGCCAGCAGGGACAGGGTCGGGGGCAATCAGCCCCAGCATTTT.

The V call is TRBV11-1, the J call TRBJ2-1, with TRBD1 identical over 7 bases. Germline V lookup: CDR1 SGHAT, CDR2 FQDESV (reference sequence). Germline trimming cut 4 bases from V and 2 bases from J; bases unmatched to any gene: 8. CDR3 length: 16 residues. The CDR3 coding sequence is TGTGCCAGCAGCTCCAAACAGGGGTATACCTACAATGAGCAGTTCTTC. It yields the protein CASSSKQGYTYNEQFF.